These 6 T cell receptor beta chains were sequenced from one sample in a study of blood T cell repertoires in COVID-19. Generated by immunoSEQ multiplex PCR, the TCRdb table keeps only in-frame clones and is missing some. The sample carries around 150,000 clones, about 82% recorded once. Sequencing used peripheral blood. These receptors were taken from a woman at least 80 years old with active or convalescent COVID-19.

This clone was observed a few times. The V gene is TRBV7-6, the J gene TRBJ1-4, with unresolved D. V lost 6 bases, J lost 0 bases, and 8 bases lay in between. The CDR3 covers 14 residues. Germline lookup yields CDR1 SGHVS and CDR2 FNYEAQ. The CDR3 spells CASSGLATNEKLFF. The CDR3, as DNA: TGTGCCAGCAGTGGACTCGCAACTAATGAAAAACTGTTTTTT.

This clone was counted a single time. The chain employs TRBV9 and TRBJ2-3, with a tentative D call TRBD2 (5 bases). V was pared by 7 bases and J by 0 bases, with 9 bases between. CDR3 size: 13 residues. Germline V gene lookup returns CDR1 SGDLS and CDR2 YYNGEE. CDR3: CASGTGSTDTQYF. In DNA form, the CDR3 reads TGTGCCAGCGGTACGGGGAGCACAGATACGCAGTATTTT. Full variable domain (rest looked up from reference TRBV9 and TRBJ2-3): DSGVTQTPKHLITATGQRVTLRCSPRSGDLSVYWYQQSLDQGLQFLIQYYNGEERAKGNILERFSAQQFPDLHSELNLSSLELGDSALYFCASGTGSTDTQYFGPGTRLTVL.

The chain is built from TRBV15 and TRBJ2-5; D might be TRBD2 (6 bases). The CDR3 is 14 residues long. The V end was cut by 1 base, the J end by 1 base, with 7 bases between. Germline V gene lookup returns CDR1 LNHNV and CDR2 YYDKDF (reference sequence). CDR3: CATSRGTIQETQYF. The CDR3 nucleotides read TGTGCCACCAGCAGAGGGACTATCCAAGAGACCCAGTACTTC. Drawing the rest from reference TRBV15 and TRBJ2-5, the complete variable domain is DAMVIQNPRYQVTQFGKPVTLSCSQTLNHNVMYWYQQKSSQAPKLLFHYYDKDFNNEADTPDNFQSRRPNTSFCFLDIRSPGLGDTAMYLCATSRGTIQETQYFGPGTRLLVL.

The V and J genes are TRBV5-1 and TRBJ2-3; D may be TRBD1 (6 bases). V was cut by 4 bases and J by 3 bases, with 15 bases left in between. CDR1 is SGHRS and CDR2 is YFSETQ in the germline V gene. This CDR3 is 15 amino acids long. CDR3 loop: CASSQGQGSTDTQYF. The CDR3, as DNA: TGCGCCAGCAGCCAGGGCCAGGGGAGTACAGATACGCAGTATTTT.

The chain employs TRBV27 and TRBJ2-6; D might be TRBD2 (5 bases). The CDR3 loop spans 19 amino acids. V was pared by 5 bases and J by 0 bases, with 20 bases between. CDR1 and CDR2 from the germline V gene are MNHEY and SMNVEV (reference sequence). The CDR3 DNA sequence: TGTGCCAGCAGTGTCGGGGTCCGGGGTAGCCTCTCTGGGGCCAACGTCCTGACTTTC. Amino acids: CASSVGVRGSLSGANVLTF.

The CDR3 is CSVEGAGTVNYGYTF. Here the CDR3 DNA reads TGCAGCGTTGAAGGTGCCGGGACAGTTAACTATGGCTACACCTTC. This chain links TRBV29-1 with TRBJ1-2; 7 bases are shared with TRBD1. In germline, CDR1 is SQVTM, CDR2 ANQGSEA. This CDR3 has 15 amino acids. Unmatched junction bases numbered 6, after V lost 1 base and J lost 1 base.